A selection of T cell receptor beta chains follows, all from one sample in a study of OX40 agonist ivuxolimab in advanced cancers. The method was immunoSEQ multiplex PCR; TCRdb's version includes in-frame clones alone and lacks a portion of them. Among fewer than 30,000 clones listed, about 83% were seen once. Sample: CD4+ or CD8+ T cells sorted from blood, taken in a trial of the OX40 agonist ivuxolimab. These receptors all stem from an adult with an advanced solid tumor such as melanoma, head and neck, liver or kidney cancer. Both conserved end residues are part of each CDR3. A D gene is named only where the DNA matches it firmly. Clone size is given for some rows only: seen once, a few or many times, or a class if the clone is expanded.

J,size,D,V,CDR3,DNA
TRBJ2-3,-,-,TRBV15,CATSDGQGDTQYF,TGTGCCACCAGCGACGGGCAGGGAGATACGCAGTATTTT
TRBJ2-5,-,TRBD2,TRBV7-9,CASSPTSGGTKETQYF,TGTGCCAGCAGCCCGACTAGCGGGGGGACTAAAGAGACCCAGTACTTC
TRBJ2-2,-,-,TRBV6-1,CASSSGYPGELFF,TGTGCCAGCAGTTCAGGGTACCCCGGGGAGCTGTTTTTT
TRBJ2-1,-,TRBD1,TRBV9,CASSVDGQGRDEQFF,TGTGCCAGCAGCGTAGACGGACAGGGACGGGATGAGCAGTTCTTC
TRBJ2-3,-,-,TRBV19,CASSIGIGGSDTQYF,TGTGCCAGTAGTATAGGTATAGGAGGGTCCGATACGCAGTATTTT
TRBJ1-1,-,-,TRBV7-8,CASSLKVNTEAFF,TGTGCCAGCAGCTTAAAAGTGAACACTGAAGCTTTCTTT
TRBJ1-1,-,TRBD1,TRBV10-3,CAIRFRSGTGIPEAFF,TGTGCCATCAGGTTCCGCAGCGGGACAGGGATCCCTGAAGCTTTCTTT
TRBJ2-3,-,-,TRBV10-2,CASRGTGTLTDTQYF,TGCGCCAGCAGAGGTACGGGAACCCTCACAGATACGCAGTATTTT
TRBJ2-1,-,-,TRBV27,CASSLSSEDSYNEQFF,TGTGCCAGCAGTTTATCCAGCGAAGACTCCTACAATGAGCAGTTCTTC
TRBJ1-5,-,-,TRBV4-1,CASSQAWTSQQPQHF,TGCGCCAGCAGCCAGGCCTGGACATCCCAACAGCCCCAGCATTTT
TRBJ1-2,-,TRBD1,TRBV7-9,CASSSIDRDGYTF,TGTGCCAGCAGCTCTATTGACAGGGATGGCTACACCTTC
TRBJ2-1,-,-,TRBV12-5,CASETGTAAYNEQFF,TGCGCTAGCGAAACTGGGACAGCGGCCTACAATGAGCAGTTCTTC
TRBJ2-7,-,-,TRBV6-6,CASSPPDRSSSYEQYF,TGTGCCAGCAGTCCGCCCGACAGGAGTTCTTCCTACGAGCAGTACTTC
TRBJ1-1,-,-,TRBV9,CASSRGDGAEAFF,TGTGCCAGCTCGCGAGGGGACGGGGCTGAAGCTTTCTTT
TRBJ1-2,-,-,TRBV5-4,CASSLAVQGGYTF,TGTGCCAGCAGCTTGGCGGTCCAGGGAGGCTACACCTTC
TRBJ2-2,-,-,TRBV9,CASSAYRATGELFF,TGTGCCAGCAGCGCCTACAGGGCCACCGGGGAGCTGTTTTTT
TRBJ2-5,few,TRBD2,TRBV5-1,CASSWTSGGVAETQYF,TGCGCCAGCAGTTGGACTAGCGGGGGGGTTGCAGAGACCCAGTACTTC
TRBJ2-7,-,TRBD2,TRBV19,CASSVRLAGTSEQYF,TGTGCCAGTAGTGTGCGACTAGCGGGGACCTCGGAGCAGTACTTC
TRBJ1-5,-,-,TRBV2,CASSEAGFSNQPQHF,TGTGCCAGCAGTGAAGCAGGGTTTAGCAATCAGCCCCAGCATTTT
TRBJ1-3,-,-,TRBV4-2,CASSLQGGAGNTIYF,TGTGCCAGCAGCTTGCAGGGAGGGGCTGGAAACACCATATATTTT
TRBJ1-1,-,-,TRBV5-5,CASSLVGTLGVNTEAFF,TGTGCCAGCAGCTTGGTCGGGACACTTGGGGTTAACACTGAAGCTTTCTTT
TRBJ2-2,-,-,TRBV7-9,CASSFPVAVLNTGELFF,TGTGCCAGCAGCTTCCCAGTAGCGGTTCTGAACACCGGGGAGCTGTTTTTT
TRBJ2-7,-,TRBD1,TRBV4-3,CASSQGQGTYEQYF,TGCGCCAGCAGCCAGGGACAGGGGACCTACGAGCAGTACTTC
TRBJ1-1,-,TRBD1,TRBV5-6,CASSSEQGVNTEAFF,TGTGCCAGCAGCTCCGAACAGGGGGTGAACACTGAAGCTTTCTTT
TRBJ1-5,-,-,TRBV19,CASSIPYSNQPQHF,TGTGCCAGTAGTATACCCTATAGCAATCAGCCCCAGCATTTT
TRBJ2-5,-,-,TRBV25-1,CASSETPGSQETQYF,TGTGCCAGCAGTGAGACCCCGGGATCACAAGAGACCCAGTACTTC
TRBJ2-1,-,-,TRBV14,CASSQRGYNEQFF,TGTGCCAGCAGCCAAAGAGGTTACAATGAGCAGTTCTTC
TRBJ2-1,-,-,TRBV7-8,CASSLGLSSSYNEQFF,TGTGCCAGCAGCTTGGGACTTTCGAGCTCCTACAATGAGCAGTTCTTC
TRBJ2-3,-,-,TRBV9,CASSAEGTTDTQYF,TGTGCCAGCAGCGCGGAGGGTACCACAGATACGCAGTATTTT
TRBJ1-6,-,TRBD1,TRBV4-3,CASSQERGTGGSPLHF,TGCGCCAGCAGCCAAGAAAGGGGGACAGGGGGCTCACCCCTCCACTTT
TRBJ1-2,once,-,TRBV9,CASSGPDSQPRNYGYTF,TGTGCCAGCAGCGGCCCGGACAGCCAACCTAGGAACTATGGCTACACCTTC
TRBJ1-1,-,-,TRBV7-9,CASSLAPEDRTEAFF,TGTGCCAGCAGCTTAGCCCCGGAAGACAGGACTGAAGCTTTCTTT
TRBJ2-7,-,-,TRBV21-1,CASSFTRGGEQYF,TGTGCCAGCAGCTTCACTCGGGGTGGCGAGCAGTACTTC
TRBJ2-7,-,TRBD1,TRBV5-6,CASSAGTGGGYEQYF,TGTGCCAGCAGCGCCGGGACAGGGGGCGGGTACGAGCAGTACTTC
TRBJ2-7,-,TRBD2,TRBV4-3,CASSQDMGAPGLAYEQYF,TGCGCCAGCAGCCAAGATATGGGGGCGCCGGGACTAGCCTACGAGCAGTACTTC
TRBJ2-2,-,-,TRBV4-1,CASSQGWSRELFF,TGCGCCAGCAGCCAAGGTTGGTCGCGGGAGCTGTTTTTT
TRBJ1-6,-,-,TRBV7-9,CASSLPGSDSPLHF,TGTGCCAGCAGCTTACCGGGTAGCGATTCGCCCCTCCACTTT
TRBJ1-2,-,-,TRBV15,CATGRGVGYGYTF,TGTGCCACCGGCAGGGGTGTTGGGTATGGCTACACCTTC
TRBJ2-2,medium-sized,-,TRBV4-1,CASSLYAATGELFF,TGCGCCAGCAGCCTTTATGCCGCGACCGGGGAGCTGTTTTTT
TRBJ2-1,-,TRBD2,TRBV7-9,CASRSRSLLAGVYNEQFF,TGTGCCAGCAGATCTAGGTCCCTCCTAGCGGGGGTCTACAATGAGCAGTTCTTC
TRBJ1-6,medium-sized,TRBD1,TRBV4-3,CASSQDFAGGVYSPLHF,TGCGCCAGCAGCCAAGATTTCGCAGGGGGCGTTTATTCACCCCTCCACTTT
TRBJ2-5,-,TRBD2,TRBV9,CASSVGAGRGYQETQYF,TGTGCCAGCAGCGTAGGGGCGGGGCGGGGGTATCAAGAGACCCAGTACTTC
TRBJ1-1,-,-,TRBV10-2,CASSQATEAFF,TGCGCCAGCAGTCAAGCTACTGAAGCTTTCTTT
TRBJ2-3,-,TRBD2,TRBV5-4,CASSQRGSSTDTQYF,TGTGCCAGCAGCCAGCGGGGGTCTAGCACAGATACGCAGTATTTT